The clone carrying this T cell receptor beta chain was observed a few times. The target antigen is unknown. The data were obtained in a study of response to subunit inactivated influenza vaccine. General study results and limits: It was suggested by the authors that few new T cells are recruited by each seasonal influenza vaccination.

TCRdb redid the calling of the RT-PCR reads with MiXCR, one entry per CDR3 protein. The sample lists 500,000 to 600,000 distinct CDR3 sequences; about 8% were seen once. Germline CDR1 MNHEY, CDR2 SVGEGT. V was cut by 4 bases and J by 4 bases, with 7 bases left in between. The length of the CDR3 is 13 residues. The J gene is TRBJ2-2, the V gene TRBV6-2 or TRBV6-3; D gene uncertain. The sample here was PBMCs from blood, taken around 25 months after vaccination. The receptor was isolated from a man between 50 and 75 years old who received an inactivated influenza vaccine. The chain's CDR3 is CASSWAATGELFF. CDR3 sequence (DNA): TGTGCCAGCAGTTGGGCCGCCACCGGGGAGCTGTTTTTT.